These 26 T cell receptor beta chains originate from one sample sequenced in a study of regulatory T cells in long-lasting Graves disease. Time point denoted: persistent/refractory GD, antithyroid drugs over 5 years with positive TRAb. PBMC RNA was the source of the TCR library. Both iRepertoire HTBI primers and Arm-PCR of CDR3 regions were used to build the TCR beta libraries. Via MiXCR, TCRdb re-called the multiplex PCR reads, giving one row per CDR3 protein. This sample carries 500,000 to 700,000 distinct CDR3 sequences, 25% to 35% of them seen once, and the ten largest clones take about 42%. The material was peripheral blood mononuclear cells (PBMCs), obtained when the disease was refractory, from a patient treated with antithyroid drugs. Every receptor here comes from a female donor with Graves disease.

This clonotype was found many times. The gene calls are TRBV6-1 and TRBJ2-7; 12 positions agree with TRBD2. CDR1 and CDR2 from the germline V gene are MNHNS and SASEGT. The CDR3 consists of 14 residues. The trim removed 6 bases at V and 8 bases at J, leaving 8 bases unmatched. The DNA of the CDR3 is TGTGCCAGCAGAGCCGGGACTAGCGGGCCAAAGCAGTACTTC. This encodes CASRAGTSGPKQYF.

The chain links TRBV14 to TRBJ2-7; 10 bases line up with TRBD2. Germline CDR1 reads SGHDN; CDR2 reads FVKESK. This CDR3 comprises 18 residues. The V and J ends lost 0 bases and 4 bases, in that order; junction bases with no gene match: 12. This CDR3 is CASSQDSIRAGGLYEQYF. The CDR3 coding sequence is TGTGCCAGCAGCCAAGATAGTATTCGAGCGGGAGGGCTGTACGAGCAGTACTTC.

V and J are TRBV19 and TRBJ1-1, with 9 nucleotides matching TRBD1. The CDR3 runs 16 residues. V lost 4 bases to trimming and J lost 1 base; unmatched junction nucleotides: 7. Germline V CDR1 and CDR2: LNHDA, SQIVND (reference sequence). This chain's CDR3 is CASSRVQGARNTEAFF. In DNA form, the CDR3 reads TGTGCCAGTAGTAGGGTACAGGGGGCGCGGAACACTGAAGCTTTCTTT.

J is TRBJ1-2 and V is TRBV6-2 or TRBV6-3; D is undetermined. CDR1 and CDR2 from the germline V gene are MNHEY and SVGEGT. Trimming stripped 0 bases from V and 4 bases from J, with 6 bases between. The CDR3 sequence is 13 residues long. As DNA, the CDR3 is TGTGCCAGCAGTTACTCCTTTCTCTATGGCTACACCTTC. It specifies CASSYSFLYGYTF.

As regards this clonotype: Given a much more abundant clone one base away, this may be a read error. The CDR3, as DNA: TGTGCCAACACCCCCCAACTCGGGAAAAGCGAGCAGTACTTC. It encodes CANTPQLGKSEQYF. The chain recombines TRBV28 with TRBJ2-7, with D perhaps matching TRBD2 (5 bases). Germline loops: CDR1 MDHEN, CDR2 SYDVKM. V was shortened by 10 bases and J by 6 bases, with 22 bases between the two germline ends. The CDR3 covers 14 residues.

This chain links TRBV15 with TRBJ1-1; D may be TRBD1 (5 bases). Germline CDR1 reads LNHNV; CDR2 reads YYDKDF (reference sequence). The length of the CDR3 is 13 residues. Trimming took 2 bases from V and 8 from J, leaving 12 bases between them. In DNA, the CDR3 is TGTGCCACCAGCAGATCGATGGGGGGGGAAGCTTTCTTT. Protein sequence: CATSRSMGGEAFF.

CDR3 amino acids: CAWSYSSGNTIYF. The CDR3 DNA is TGTGCCTGGAGTTACAGCTCTGGAAACACCATATATTTT. The gene calls are TRBV30 and TRBJ1-3; D uncertain. Germline V CDR1 and CDR2: GTSNPN, SVGIG (reference sequence). V was pared by 2 bases and J by 0 bases, with 5 bases between. This CDR3 has 13 amino acids. Together with reference TRBV30 and TRBJ1-3, the CDR3 gives the full variable domain: SQTIHQWPATLVQPVGSPLSLECTVEGTSNPNLYWYRQAAGRGLQLLFYSVGIGQISSEVPQNLSASRPQDRQFILSSKKLLLSDSGFYLCAWSYSSGNTIYFGEGSWLTVV.

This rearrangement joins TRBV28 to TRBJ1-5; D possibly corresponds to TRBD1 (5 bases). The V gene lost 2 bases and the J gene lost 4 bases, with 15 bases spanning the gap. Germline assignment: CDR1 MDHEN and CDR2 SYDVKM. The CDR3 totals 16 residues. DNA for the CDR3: TGTGCCAGCAGTTTAATGGGTAGCGGGGGAAATCAGCCCCAGCATTTT. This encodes CASSLMGSGGNQPQHF.

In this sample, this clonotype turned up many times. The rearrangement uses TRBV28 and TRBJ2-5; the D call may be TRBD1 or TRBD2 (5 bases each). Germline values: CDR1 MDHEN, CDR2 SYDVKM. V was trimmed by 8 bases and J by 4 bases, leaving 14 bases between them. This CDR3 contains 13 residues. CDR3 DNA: TGTGCCAGCCGGAGGAACCAGGGAGAGACCCAGTACTTC. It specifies CASRRNQGETQYF.

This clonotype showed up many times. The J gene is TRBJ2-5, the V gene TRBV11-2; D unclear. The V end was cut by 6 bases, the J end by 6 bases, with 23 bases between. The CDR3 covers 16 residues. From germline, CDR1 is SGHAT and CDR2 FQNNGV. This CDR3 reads CASSDPSGRIMQTQYF. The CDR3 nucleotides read TGTGCCAGCAGTGACCCTTCGGGCCGGATAATGCAGACCCAGTACTTC. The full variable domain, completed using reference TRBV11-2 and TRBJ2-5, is EAGVAQSPRYKIIEKRQSVAFWCNPISGHATLYWYQQILGQGPKLLIQFQNNGVVDDSQLPKDRFSAERLKGVDSTLKIQPAKLEDSAVYLCASSDPSGRIMQTQYFGPGTRLLVL.

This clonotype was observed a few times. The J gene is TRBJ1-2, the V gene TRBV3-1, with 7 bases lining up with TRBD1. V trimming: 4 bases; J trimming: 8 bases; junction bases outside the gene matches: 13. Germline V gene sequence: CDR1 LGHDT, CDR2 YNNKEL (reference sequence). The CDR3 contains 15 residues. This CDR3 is CASSPTTGAHGGYTF. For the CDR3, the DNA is TGTGCCAGCAGCCCAACAACAGGGGCCCATGGGGGCTACACCTTC.

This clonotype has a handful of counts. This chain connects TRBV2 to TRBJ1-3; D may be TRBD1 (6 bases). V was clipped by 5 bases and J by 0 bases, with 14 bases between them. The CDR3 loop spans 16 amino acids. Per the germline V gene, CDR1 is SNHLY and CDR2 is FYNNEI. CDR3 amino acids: CASSRGRGLSGNTIYF. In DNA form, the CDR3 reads TGTGCCAGCAGTCGGGGCAGGGGACTCTCTGGAAACACCATATATTTT.

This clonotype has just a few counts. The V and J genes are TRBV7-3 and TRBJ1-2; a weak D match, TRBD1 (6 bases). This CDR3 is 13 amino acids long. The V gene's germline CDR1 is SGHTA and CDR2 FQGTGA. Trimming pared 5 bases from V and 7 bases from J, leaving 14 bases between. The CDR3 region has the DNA TGTGCCAGCAGCCCTGACAGGAGTAGTGGCTACACCTTC. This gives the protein CASSPDRSSGYTF.

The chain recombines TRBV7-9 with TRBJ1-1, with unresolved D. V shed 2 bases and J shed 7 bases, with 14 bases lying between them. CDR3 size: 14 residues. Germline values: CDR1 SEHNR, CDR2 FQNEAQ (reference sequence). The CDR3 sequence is CASSLYGHSDEAFF. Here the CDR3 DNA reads TGTGCCAGCAGCTTATACGGCCATAGTGATGAAGCTTTCTTT.

In DNA form, the CDR3 reads TGCAGCGTCGAGGGAGGAAATGGCTACACCTTC. Its protein product is CSVEGGNGYTF. This chain joins TRBV29-1 and TRBJ1-2; D remains ambiguous. Trimming removed 6 bases at V and 6 bases at J, with 11 bases between. The CDR3 length is 11 residues. The germline CDR1 and CDR2 sequences are SQVTM and ANQGSEA. Variable domain in full (rest from reference TRBV29-1 and TRBJ1-2): SAVISQKPSRDICQRGTSLTIQCQVDSQVTMMFWYRQQPGQSLTLIATANQGSEATYESGFVIDKFPISRPNLTFSTLTVSNMSPEDSSIYLCSVEGGNGYTFGSGTRLTVV.

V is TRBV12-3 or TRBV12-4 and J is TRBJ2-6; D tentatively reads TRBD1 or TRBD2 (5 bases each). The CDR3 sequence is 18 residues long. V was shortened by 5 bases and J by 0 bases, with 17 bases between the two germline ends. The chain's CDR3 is CASSAGTEYPSGANVLTF. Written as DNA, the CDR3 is TGTGCCAGCAGTGCCGGGACGGAATATCCCTCTGGGGCCAACGTCCTGACTTTC.

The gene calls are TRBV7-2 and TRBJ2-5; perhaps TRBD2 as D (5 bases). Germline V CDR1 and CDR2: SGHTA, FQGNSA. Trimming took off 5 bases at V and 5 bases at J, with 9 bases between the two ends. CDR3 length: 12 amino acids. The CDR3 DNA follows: TGTGCCAGCAGCCCCCGGAGGGAGACCCAGTACTTC. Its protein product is CASSPRRETQYF.

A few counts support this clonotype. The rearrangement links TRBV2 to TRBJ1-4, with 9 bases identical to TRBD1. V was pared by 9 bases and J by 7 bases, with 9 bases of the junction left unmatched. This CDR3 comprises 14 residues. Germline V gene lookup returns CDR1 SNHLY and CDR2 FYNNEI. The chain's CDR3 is CASLRQGGVEKLFF. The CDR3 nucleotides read TGTGCCAGTCTTCGACAGGGGGGTGTTGAAAAACTGTTTTTT.

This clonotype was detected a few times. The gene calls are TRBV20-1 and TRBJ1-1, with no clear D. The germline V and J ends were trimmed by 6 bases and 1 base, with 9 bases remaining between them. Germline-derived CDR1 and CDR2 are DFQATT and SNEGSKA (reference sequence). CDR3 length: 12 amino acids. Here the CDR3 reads CSAQGPNTEAFF. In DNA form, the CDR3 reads TGCAGTGCCCAAGGGCCGAACACTGAAGCTTTCTTT.

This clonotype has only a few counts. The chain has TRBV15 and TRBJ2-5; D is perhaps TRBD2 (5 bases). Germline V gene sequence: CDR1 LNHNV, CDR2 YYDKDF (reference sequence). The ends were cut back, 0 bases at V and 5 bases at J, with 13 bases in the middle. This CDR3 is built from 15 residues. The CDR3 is CATSRDARGDETQYF. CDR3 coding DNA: TGTGCCACCAGCAGAGATGCTCGGGGAGACGAGACCCAGTACTTC.

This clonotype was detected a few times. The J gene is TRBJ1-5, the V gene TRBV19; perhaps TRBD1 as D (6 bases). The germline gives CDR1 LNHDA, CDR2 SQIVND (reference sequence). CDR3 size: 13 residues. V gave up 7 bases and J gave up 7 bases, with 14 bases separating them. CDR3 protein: CASTEYQGQPQHF. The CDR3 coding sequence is TGTGCCAGTACCGAGTATCAGGGGCAGCCCCAGCATTTT.

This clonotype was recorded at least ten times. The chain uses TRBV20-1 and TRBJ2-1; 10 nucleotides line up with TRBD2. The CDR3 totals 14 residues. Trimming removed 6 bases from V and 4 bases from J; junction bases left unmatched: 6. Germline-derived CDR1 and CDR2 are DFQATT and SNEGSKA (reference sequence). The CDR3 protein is CSAAPSGSYNEQFF. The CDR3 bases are TGCAGTGCCGCACCTAGCGGGAGTTACAATGAGCAGTTCTTC.

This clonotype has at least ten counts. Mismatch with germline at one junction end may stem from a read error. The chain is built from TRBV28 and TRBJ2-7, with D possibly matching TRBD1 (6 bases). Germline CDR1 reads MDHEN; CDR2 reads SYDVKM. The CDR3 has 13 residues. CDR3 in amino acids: CASSTGTSHEQYF. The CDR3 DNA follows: TGTGCCAGCAGCACAGGGACCTCCCACGAGCAGTACTTC.

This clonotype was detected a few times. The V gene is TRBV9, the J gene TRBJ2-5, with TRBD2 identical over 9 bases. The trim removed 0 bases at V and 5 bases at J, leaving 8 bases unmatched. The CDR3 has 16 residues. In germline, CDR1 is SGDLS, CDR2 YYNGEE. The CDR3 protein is CASSVEGGRARETQYF. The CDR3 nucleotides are TGTGCCAGCAGCGTAGAAGGCGGGAGGGCCCGGGAGACCCAGTACTTC.

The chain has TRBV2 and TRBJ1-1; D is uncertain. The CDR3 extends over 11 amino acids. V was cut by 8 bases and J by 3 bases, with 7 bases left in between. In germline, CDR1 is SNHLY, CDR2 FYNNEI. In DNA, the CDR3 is TGTGCCAGCGGGCCTTACACTGAAGCTTTCTTT. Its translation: CASGPYTEAFF.

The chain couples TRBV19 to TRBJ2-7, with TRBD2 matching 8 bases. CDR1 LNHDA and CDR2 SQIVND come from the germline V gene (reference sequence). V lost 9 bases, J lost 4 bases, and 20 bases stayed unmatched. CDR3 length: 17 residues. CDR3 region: CASRRGVAGQMGYEQYF. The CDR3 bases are TGTGCCAGCCGCCGGGGGGTAGCGGGACAAATGGGGTACGAGCAGTACTTC.